The 12 T cell receptor beta chains below all came from one sample that was sequenced in a study of OX40 agonist ivuxolimab in advanced cancers. Clones were read by immunoSEQ multiplex PCR, and TCRdb kept only the in-frame ones, dropping some. The sample has around 77,000 clones; around 90% are singletons. The specimen comprised CD4+ or CD8+ T cells sorted from blood, sampled in a trial of the OX40 agonist ivuxolimab. The receptors originated from an adult with an advanced solid tumor such as melanoma, head and neck, liver or kidney cancer.

The rearrangement joins TRBV11-3 to TRBJ1-1; possibly TRBD1 for D (5 bases). The CDR3 loop spans 17 amino acids. V lost 1 base and J lost 0, with 15 bases in between. Germline-derived CDR1 and CDR2 are SGHNT and YENEEA. The DNA for the CDR3 is TGTGCCAGCAGCTTAGTAGTCAGGGAGAGCGTGAACACTGAAGCTTTCTTT. Translating gives CASSLVVRESVNTEAFF.

The J gene is TRBJ1-1, the V gene TRBV5-1; D uncertain. In germline, CDR1 is SGHRS, CDR2 YFSETQ. The CDR3 runs 15 residues. The ends were cut back, 0 bases at V and 4 bases at J, with 13 bases in the middle. The CDR3 loop is CASSLAISGTTEAFF. In nucleotides, the CDR3 is TGCGCCAGCAGCTTGGCCATTTCAGGTACCACTGAAGCTTTCTTT. Full variable domain (missing parts from reference TRBV5-1 and TRBJ1-1): KAGVTQTPRYLIKTRGQQVTLSCSPISGHRSVSWYQQTPGQGLQFLFEYFSETQRNKGNFPGRFSGRQFSNSRSEMNVSTLELGDSALYLCASSLAISGTTEAFFGQGTRLTVV.

This sequence joins TRBV28 and TRBJ1-2, with no clear D. Germline V gene data show CDR1 as MDHEN and CDR2 as SYDVKM. Trimming stripped 3 bases from V and 2 bases from J, with 10 bases between. This CDR3 is 14 amino acids long. CDR3 DNA: TGTGCCAGCAGTTTCGACCTAGGGAACTATGGCTACACCTTC. Its translation: CASSFDLGNYGYTF.

The V call is TRBV21-1, the J call TRBJ2-2; the table assigns TRBD2, which was not confirmed against the DNA. TRBV21-1 is marked as a pseudogene. CDR3 size: 16 residues. Written as DNA, the CDR3 is TGTGCCAGCAGACCATACGGGACTTTGAACACCGGGGAGCTGTTTTTT. Encoded protein: CASRPYGTLNTGELFF.

For the CDR3, the DNA is TGTGCCAGCAGCTTACGGGAGCAGTCCTACGAGCAGTACTTC. Amino acid sequence: CASSLREQSYEQYF. This chain uses TRBV5-8 with TRBJ2-7; TRBD2 is a possible D gene (6 bases). Germline V gives CDR1 SGHTS, CDR2 YDEGEE. V was clipped by 2 bases and J by 1 base, with 10 bases between them. This CDR3 has 14 amino acids.

The chain combines TRBV10-2 with TRBJ2-5; possible D gene TRBD1, 6 bases. Trimming removed 2 bases from V and 0 bases from J, with 16 bases in between. Germline CDR1 is WSHSY and CDR2 is SAAADI. This CDR3 has 17 residues. The CDR3 DNA follows: TGCGCCAGCAGTGAGGGACAGAAGAATTATAACCAAGAGACCCAGTACTTC. This encodes CASSEGQKNYNQETQYF.

This chain uses TRBV6-5 with TRBJ1-2, with 8 bases fitting TRBD1. The CDR3 length is 16 residues. After removal of 4 bases from V and 2 bases from J, the junction contained 9 bases not matched to a gene. Germline V gene sequence: CDR1 MNHEY, CDR2 SVGAGI. This CDR3 reads CASSSYSAGGNYGYTF. The CDR3 DNA follows: TGTGCCAGCAGTTCGTACTCGGCAGGGGGCAACTATGGCTACACCTTC.

As for this clone: The germline gene is not matched at one end of the junction; a read error may be the cause. The genes are TRBV7-2 and TRBJ1-1; the D is unclear. CDR3 length: 16 residues. CDR1 is SGHTA and CDR2 is FQGNSA in the germline V gene. The CDR3, as DNA: TGTGCCAGCAGCTTAGACGCGCCCACCAGGAACGCTGAAGCTTTCTTT. Protein product: CASSLDAPTRNAEAFF.

This chain links TRBV27 with TRBJ2-2; maybe TRBD2 (6 bases). Germline V CDR1 and CDR2: MNHEY, SMNVEV (reference sequence). V gave up 4 bases and J gave up 1 base, with 10 bases separating them. The CDR3 is 15 residues long. The CDR3 region is CASSSPGGNTGELFF. DNA for the CDR3: TGTGCCAGCAGTTCCCCCGGGGGGAACACCGGGGAGCTGTTTTTT.

The J gene is TRBJ2-7, the V gene TRBV5-6; D might be TRBD1 or TRBD2, each matching 5 bases. The CDR3 length is 12 residues. The germline V gene has CDR1 SGHDT and CDR2 YYEEEE. V was cut by 3 bases and J by 7 bases, with 11 bases left in between. This CDR3 reads CASSWGPLEQYF. The CDR3 region has the DNA TGTGCCAGCAGCTGGGGACCCTTAGAGCAGTACTTC.

The gene calls are TRBV28 and TRBJ2-7, with 11 positions matching TRBD2. With 3 bases clipped from V and 2 bases from J, the junction kept 6 bases outside the gene matches. This CDR3 has 16 amino acids. The V gene's germline CDR1 is MDHEN and CDR2 SYDVKM. CDR3 amino acids: CASSFPTSGTPYEQYF. The CDR3 bases are TGTGCCAGCAGTTTCCCGACTAGCGGGACACCCTACGAGCAGTACTTC.

The genes are TRBV6-5 and TRBJ2-1, with TRBD2 matching over 8 bases. This CDR3 is built from 15 residues. The V gene's germline CDR1 is MNHEY and CDR2 SVGAGI. Germline trimming cut 2 bases from V and 5 bases from J; bases unmatched to any gene: 5. The CDR3 here is CASSYMAGGDNEQFF. DNA of the CDR3: TGTGCCAGCAGTTACATGGCGGGGGGAGACAATGAGCAGTTCTTC.